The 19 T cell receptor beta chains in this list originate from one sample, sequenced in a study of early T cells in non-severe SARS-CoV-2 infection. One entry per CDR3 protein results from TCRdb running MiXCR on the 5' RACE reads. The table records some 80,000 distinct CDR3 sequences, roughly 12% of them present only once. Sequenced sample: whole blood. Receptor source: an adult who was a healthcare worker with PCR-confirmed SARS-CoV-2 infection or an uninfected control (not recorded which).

CDR3 residues: CSVAGSSGNIQYF. For the CDR3, the DNA is TGCAGCGTGGCAGGGTCCTCGGGGAACATTCAGTACTTC. This chain uses TRBV29-1 with TRBJ2-4, with D perhaps given as TRBD1 or TRBD2 (5 bases each). CDR3 length: 13 residues. V was clipped by 6 bases and J by 7 bases, with 16 bases between them. CDR1 is SQVTM, CDR2 ANQGSEA, per germline.

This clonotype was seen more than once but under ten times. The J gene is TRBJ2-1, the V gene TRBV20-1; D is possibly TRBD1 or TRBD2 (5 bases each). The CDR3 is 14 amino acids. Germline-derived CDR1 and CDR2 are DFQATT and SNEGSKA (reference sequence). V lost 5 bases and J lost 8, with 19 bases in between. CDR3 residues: CSADPGRIQDEQFF. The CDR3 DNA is TGCAGTGCTGATCCGGGACGGATACAAGATGAGCAGTTCTTC.

CDR3 sequence reads: CASSQAPGSSYNEQFF. The CDR3, as DNA: TGTGCCAGCAGCCAAGCTCCGGGAAGCTCCTACAATGAGCAGTTCTTC. The chain uses TRBV4-2 and TRBJ2-1; TRBD2 might be the D (5 bases). The CDR3 runs to 16 residues. Trimming stripped 1 base from V and 0 bases from J, with 10 bases between. CDR1 LGHNA and CDR2 YNFKEQ come from the germline V gene.

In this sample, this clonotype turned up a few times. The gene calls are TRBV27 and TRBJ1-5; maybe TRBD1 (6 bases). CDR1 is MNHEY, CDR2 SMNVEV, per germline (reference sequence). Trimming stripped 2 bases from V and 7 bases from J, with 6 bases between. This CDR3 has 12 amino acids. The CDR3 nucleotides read TGTGCCAGCAGTTTAGGGGGCCAGCCCCAGCATTTT. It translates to CASSLGGQPQHF.

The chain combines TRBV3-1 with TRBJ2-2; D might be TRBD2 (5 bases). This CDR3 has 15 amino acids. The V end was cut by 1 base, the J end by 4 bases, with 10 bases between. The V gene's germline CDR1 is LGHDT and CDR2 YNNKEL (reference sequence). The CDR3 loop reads CASSQALEGTGELFF. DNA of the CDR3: TGTGCCAGCAGCCAAGCCCTAGAGGGCACCGGGGAGCTGTTTTTT.

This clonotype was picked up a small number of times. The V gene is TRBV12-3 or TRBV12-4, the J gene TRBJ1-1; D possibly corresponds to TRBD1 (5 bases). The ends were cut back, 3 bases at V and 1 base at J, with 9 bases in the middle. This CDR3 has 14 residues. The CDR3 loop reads CASSFMGENTEAFF. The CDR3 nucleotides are TGTGCCAGCAGTTTTATGGGGGAGAACACTGAAGCTTTCTTT.

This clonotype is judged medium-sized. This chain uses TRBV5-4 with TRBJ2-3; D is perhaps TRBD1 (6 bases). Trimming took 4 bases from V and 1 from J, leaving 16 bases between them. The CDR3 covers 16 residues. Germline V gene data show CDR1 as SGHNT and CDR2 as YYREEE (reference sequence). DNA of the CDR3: TGTGCCAGCAGCCTCTGGATGGGGGCCCGCACAGATACGCAGTATTTT. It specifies CASSLWMGARTDTQYF.

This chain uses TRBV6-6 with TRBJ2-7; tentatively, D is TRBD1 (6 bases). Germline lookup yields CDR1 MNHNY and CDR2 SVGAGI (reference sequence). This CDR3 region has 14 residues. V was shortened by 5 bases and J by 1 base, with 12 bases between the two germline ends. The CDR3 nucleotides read TGTGCCAGCAGTAATCCAGGGGTTTCCTACGAGCAGTACTTC. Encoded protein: CASSNPGVSYEQYF.

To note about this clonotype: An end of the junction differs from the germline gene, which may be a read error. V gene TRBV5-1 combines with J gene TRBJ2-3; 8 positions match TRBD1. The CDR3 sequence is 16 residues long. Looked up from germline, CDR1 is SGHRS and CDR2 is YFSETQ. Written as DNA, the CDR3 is TGCGCCAGCAGCTCGACAGGGGAACACTACACAGATACGCGGTATTTT. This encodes CASSSTGEHYTDTRYF.

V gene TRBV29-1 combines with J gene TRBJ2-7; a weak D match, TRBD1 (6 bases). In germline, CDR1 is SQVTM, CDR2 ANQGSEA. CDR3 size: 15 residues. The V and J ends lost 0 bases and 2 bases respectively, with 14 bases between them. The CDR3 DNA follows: TGCAGCGTTGAAGATCAACAGGGTCTACCCTACGAGCAGTACTTC. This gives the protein CSVEDQQGLPYEQYF.

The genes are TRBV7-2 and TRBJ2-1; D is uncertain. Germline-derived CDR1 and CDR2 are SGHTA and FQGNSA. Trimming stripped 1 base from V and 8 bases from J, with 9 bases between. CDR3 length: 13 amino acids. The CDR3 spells CASSLVAGYEQFF. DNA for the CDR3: TGTGCCAGCAGCTTAGTTGCTGGTTATGAGCAGTTCTTC.

Written as DNA, the CDR3 is TGTGCCAGCAGCGGTACAGGGATATCCCTAGAGACCCAGTACTTC. As protein: CASSGTGISLETQYF. The chain couples TRBV5-4 to TRBJ2-5, with a tentative D call TRBD1 (6 bases). Germline V gene data show CDR1 as SGHNT and CDR2 as YYREEE (reference sequence). The CDR3 is made up of 15 amino acids. Trimming took off 4 bases at V and 4 bases at J, with 17 bases between the two ends.

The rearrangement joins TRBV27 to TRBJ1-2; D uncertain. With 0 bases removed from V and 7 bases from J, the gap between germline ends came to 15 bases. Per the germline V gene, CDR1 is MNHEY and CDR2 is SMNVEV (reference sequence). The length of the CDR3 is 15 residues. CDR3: CASSLSRLTPSGYTF. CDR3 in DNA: TGTGCCAGCAGTTTATCCAGACTGACCCCAAGTGGCTACACCTTC.

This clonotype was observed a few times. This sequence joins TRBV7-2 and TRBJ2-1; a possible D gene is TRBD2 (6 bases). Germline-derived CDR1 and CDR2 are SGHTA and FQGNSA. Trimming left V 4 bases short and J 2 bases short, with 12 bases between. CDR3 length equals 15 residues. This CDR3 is CASSSRRDPYNEQFF. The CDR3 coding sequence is TGTGCCAGCAGCTCCCGGCGGGACCCCTACAATGAGCAGTTCTTC.

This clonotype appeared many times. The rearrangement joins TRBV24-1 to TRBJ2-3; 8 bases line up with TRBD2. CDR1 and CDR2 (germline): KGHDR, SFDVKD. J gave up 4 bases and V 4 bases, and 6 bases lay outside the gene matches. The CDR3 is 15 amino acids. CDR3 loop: CATSESGSVSDTQYF. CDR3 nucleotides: TGTGCCACCAGTGAGAGCGGGAGTGTATCAGATACGCAGTATTTT.

The CDR3 DNA follows: TGTGCCAGCAGCCAAGCGGGAGTGGGACTAGCGGAAGAGACCCAGTACTTC. It is translated as CASSQAGVGLAEETQYF. The rearrangement links TRBV4-2 to TRBJ2-5, with 11 bases matching TRBD2. CDR1 is LGHNA and CDR2 is YNFKEQ in the germline V gene. This CDR3 spans 17 amino acids. The V segment lost 1 base and the J segment 3 bases; nucleotides outside the gene matches: 7.

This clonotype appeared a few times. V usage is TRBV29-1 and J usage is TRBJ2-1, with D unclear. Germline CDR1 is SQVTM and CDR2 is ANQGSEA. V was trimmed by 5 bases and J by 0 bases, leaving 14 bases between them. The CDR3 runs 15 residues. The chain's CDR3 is CSVRTADISYNEQFF. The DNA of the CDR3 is TGCAGCGTTCGGACCGCAGATATCTCCTACAATGAGCAGTTCTTC.

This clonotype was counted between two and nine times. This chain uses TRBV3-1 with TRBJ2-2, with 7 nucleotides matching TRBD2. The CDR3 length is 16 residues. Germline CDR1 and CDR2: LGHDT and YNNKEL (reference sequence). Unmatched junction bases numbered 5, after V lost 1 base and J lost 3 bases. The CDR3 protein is CASSQGLAVHTGELFF. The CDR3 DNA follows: TGTGCCAGCAGCCAAGGGCTAGCGGTACACACCGGGGAGCTGTTTTTT.

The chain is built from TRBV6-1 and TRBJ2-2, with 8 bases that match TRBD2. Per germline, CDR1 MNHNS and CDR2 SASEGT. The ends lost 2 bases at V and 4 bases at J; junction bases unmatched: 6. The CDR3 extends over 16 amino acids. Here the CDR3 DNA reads TGTGCCAGCAGTGAACGCGGGGGGCTTGTCACCGGGGAGCTGTTTTTT. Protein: CASSERGGLVTGELFF.